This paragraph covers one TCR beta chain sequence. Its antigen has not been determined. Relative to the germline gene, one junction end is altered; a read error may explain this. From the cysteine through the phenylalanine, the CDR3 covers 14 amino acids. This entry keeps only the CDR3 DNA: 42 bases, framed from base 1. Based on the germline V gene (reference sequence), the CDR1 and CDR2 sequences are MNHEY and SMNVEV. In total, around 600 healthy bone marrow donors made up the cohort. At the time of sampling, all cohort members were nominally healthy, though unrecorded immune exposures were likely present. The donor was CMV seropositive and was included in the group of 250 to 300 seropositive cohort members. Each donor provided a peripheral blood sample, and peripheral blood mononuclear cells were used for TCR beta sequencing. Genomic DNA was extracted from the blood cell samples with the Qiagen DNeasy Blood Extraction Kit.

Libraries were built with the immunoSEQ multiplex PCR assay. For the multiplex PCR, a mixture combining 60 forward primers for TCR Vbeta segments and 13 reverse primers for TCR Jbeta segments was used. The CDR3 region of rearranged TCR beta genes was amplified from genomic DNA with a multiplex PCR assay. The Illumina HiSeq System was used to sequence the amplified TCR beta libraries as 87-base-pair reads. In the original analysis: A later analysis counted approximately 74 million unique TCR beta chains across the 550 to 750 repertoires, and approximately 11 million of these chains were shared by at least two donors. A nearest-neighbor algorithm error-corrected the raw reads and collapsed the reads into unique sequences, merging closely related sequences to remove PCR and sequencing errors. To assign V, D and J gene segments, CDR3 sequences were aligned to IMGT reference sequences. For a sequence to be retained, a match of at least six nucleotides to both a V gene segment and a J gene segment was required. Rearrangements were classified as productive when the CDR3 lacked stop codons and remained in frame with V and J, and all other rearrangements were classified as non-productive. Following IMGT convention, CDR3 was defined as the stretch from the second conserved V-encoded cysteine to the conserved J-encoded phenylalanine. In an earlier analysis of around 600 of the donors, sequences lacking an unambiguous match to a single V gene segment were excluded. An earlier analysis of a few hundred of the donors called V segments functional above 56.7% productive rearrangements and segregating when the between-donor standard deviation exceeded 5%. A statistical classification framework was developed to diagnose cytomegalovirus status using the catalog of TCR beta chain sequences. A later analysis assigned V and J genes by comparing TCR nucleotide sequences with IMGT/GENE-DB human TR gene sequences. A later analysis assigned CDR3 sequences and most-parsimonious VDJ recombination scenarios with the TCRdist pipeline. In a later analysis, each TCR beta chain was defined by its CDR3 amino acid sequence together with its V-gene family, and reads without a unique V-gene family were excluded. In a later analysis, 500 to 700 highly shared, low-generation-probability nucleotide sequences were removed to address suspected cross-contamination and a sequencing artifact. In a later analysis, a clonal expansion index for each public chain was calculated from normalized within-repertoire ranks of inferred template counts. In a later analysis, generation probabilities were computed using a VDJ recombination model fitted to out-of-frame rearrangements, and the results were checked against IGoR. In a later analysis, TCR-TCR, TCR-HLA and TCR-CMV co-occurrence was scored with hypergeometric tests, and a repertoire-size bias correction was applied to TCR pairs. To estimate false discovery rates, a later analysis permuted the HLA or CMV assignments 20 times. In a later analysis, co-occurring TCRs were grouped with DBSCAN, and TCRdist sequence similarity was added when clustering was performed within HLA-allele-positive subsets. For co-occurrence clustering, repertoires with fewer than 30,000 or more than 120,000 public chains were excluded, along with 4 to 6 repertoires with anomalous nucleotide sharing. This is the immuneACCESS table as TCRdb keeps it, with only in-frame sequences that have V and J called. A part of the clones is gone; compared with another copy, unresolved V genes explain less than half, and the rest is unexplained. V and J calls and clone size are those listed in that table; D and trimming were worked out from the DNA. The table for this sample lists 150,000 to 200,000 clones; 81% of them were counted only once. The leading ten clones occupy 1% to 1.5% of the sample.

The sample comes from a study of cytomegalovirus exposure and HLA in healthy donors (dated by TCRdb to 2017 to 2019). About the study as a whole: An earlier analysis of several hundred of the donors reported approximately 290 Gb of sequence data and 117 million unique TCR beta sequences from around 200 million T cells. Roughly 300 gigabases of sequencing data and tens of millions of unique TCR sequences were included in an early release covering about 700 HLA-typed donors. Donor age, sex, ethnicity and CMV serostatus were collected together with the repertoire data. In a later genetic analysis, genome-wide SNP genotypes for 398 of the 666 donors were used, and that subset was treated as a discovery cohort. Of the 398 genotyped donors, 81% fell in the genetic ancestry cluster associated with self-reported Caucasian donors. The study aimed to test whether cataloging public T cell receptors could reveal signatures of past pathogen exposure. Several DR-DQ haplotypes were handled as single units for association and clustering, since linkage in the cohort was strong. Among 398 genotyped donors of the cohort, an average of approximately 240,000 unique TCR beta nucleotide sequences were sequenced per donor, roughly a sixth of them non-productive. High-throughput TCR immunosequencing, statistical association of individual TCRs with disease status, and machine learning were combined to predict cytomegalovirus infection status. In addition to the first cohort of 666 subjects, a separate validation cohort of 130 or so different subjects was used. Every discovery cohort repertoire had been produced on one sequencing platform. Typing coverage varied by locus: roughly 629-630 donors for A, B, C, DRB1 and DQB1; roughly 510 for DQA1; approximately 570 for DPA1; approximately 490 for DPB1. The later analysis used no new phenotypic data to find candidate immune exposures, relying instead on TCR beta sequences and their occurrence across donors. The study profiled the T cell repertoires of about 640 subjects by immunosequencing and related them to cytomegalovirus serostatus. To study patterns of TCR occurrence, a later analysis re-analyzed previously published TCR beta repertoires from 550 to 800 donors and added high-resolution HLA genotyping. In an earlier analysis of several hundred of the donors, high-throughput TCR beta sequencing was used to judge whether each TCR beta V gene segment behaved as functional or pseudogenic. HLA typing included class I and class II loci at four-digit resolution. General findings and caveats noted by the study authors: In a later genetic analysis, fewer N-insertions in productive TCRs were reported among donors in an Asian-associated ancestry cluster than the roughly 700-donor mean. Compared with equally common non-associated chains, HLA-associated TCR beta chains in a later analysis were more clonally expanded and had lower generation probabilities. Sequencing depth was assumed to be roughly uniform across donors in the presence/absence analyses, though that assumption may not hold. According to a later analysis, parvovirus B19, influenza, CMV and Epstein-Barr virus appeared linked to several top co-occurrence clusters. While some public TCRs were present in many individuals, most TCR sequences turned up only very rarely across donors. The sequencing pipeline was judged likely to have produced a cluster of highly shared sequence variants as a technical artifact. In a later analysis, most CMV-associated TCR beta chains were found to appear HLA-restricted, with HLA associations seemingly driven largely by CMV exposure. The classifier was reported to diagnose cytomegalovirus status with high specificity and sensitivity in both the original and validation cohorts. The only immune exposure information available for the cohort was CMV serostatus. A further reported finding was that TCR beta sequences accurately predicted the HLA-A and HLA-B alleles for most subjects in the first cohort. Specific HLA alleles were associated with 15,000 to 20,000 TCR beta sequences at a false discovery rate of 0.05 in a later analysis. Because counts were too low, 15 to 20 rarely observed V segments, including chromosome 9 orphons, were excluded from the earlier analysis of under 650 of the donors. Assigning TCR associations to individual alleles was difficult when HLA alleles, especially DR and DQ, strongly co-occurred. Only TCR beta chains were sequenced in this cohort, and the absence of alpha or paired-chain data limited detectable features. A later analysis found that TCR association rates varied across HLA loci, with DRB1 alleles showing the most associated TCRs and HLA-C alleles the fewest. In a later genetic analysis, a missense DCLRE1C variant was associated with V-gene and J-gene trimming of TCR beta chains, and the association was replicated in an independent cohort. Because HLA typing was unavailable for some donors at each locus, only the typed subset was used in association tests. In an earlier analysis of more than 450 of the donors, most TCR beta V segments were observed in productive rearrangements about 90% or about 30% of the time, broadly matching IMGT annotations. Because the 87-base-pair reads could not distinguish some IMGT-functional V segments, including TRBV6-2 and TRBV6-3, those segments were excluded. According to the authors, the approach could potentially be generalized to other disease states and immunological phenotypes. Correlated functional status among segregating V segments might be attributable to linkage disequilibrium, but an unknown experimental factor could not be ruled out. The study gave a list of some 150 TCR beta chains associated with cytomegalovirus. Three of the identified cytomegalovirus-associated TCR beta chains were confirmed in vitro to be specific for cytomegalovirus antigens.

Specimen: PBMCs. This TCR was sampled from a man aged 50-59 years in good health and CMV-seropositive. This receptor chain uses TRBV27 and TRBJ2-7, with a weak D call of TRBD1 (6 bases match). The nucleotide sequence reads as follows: TGTGCCAGCAGTTTAATGGGGGCCTCCCACGAGCAGTACTTC. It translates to CASSLMGASHEQYF.